Sequencing of this T cell receptor (beta chain) was carried out in a study of T-cell reconstitution after alpha-beta-depleted transplantation in children. The TCRbeta library incorporated unique molecular identifiers. TCRdb independently ran MiXCR on the PCR reads; one entry per CDR3 protein. The sample yields a few hundred thousand distinct CDR3 sequences, about 14% seen once. This clonotype appeared many times. Sequenced here: PBMCs, sampled from the stem cell graft. This TCR derives from a human donor who donated a stem cell graft to a child with Fanconi anemia.

The CDR3 region is CASSLFRPHRGGYGYTF. CDR3 nucleotides: TGTGCCAGCAGTTTATTCCGGCCACACAGGGGCGGCTATGGCTACACCTTC. V is TRBV27 and J is TRBJ1-2; 7 nucleotides agree with TRBD1. J was trimmed by 4 bases and V by 1 base; bases with no gene match: 12. This CDR3 has 17 amino acids. The V gene's germline CDR1 is MNHEY and CDR2 SMNVEV (reference sequence).